The sequence of this T cell receptor (beta chain) was determined in a study of blood T cell repertoires in COVID-19. About the study: COVID-19 samples from acute and convalescent phases originated in the United States, Italy and Spain. T cells, B-cell-depleted T cells, or PBMCs supplied cDNA or gDNA.

In Seattle, patients joined the study during active infection and were tracked longitudinally. This clone was recorded many times. Original analysis: Reference gene primer amplification yielded estimated nucleated cell counts. Sequencing was performed with immunoSEQ multiplex PCR; in TCRdb, only in-frame clones are kept and a portion is missing. Clone size and the V and J calls come from that table; the DNA yielded D and trimming. This table holds roughly 100,000 clones, 80% to 90% found once. This TCR was recovered from a human donor with COVID-19, enrolled during active disease. The donor label of this sample is uncertain. Sequenced material: peripheral blood.

As DNA, the CDR3 is TGTGCCACCAGTCGACAAGATAGCAATCAGCCCCAGCATTTT. Translating it yields CATSRQDSNQPQHF. The chain employs TRBV24-1 and TRBJ1-5; D is unresolved. The CDR3 consists of 14 residues. Per germline, CDR1 KGHDR and CDR2 SFDVKD. V was shortened by 6 bases and J by 0 bases, with 8 bases between the two germline ends.